The next 24 T cell receptor beta chains were all read from a single sample in a study of shared clonotypes between healthy human individuals. Method: immunoSEQ multiplex PCR; TCRdb's copy keeps in-frame clones and lacks some. The data show fewer than 550,000 clones, nearly 80% seen once. The material sequenced was PBMCs. Receptor source: a woman between 40 and 50 years old in good health. Some clones in this sample may be carry-over from other donors' samples.

Details on this clone: In the same sample, other DNA sequences code for this CDR3. This sequence joins TRBV7-2 and TRBJ2-1; 9 nucleotides agree with TRBD1. J was trimmed by 7 bases and V by 0 bases; bases with no gene match: 1. The CDR3 sequence is 14 residues long. Germline V gives CDR1 SGHTA, CDR2 FQGNSA. The CDR3 DNA is TGTGCCAGCAGCTTAGCGGGGACAGGGAATGAGCAGTTCTTC. Its protein is CASSLAGTGNEQFF.

This clone appeared a few times. The sample carries other DNA sequences with the same CDR3. The chain employs TRBV30 and TRBJ1-5; the D gene is possibly TRBD1 (6 bases). From germline, CDR1 is GTSNPN and CDR2 SVGIG (reference sequence). The CDR3 length is 14 residues. V was trimmed by 2 bases and J by 4 bases, leaving 12 bases between them. The CDR3 nucleotides are TGTGCCTGGAGTAAAGGGGGAGGGAATCAGCCCCAGCATTTT. As protein: CAWSKGGGNQPQHF.

J is TRBJ2-7 and V is TRBV6-5; TRBD2 matches at 8 bases. The CDR3 covers 13 residues. Losses at the gene ends were 7 bases for V and 7 bases for J; bases not matched to a gene: 9. The germline CDR1 and CDR2 sequences are MNHEY and SVGAGI. The CDR3 region is CASIGSGKSEQYF. The CDR3, as DNA: TGTGCCAGCATAGGTAGCGGGAAGTCTGAGCAGTACTTC.

V gene TRBV27 combines with J gene TRBJ1-5; tentatively, D is TRBD1 (6 bases). Germline CDR1 and CDR2: MNHEY and SMNVEV (reference sequence). This CDR3 spans 15 amino acids. The germline V and J ends were trimmed by 7 bases and 1 base, with 14 bases remaining between them. CDR3 nucleotides: TGTGCCAGCAAGAACAGGGCCAACAGCAATCAGCCCCAGCATTTT. Encoded protein: CASKNRANSNQPQHF.

The V call is TRBV19, the J call TRBJ1-2; TRBD1 is a possible D gene (6 bases). The CDR3 extends over 14 amino acids. Deletions cut 3 bases from V and 6 bases from J, with 14 bases between. CDR1 is LNHDA, CDR2 SQIVND, per germline (reference sequence). CDR3 in DNA: TGTGCCAGTAGTATGAGCCGGGACACCCATGGCTACACCTTC. It specifies CASSMSRDTHGYTF.

This chain connects TRBV6-1 to TRBJ1-5; D gene unclear. With 3 bases removed from V and 1 base from J, the gap between germline ends came to 1 base. Germline V gene lookup returns CDR1 MNHNS and CDR2 SASEGT. The CDR3 totals 12 residues. In DNA form, the CDR3 reads TGTGCCAGCAGTGACAGCAATCAGCCCCAGCATTTT. As protein: CASSDSNQPQHF.

The chain carries TRBV10-3 and TRBJ2-5; a possible D gene is TRBD2 (5 bases). The CDR3 runs to 14 residues. Germline V gene data show CDR1 as ENHRY and CDR2 as SYGVKD. V was shortened by 3 bases and J by 2 bases, with 10 bases between the two germline ends. The CDR3 sequence is CAISEGLTQETQYF. The CDR3 nucleotides are TGTGCCATCAGTGAAGGACTGACTCAAGAGACCCAGTACTTC.

V is TRBV27 and J is TRBJ2-7; D is ambiguous. V was cut by 2 bases and J by 6 bases, with 11 bases left in between. The length of the CDR3 is 13 residues. The germline CDR1 and CDR2 sequences are MNHEY and SMNVEV (reference sequence). The DNA of the CDR3 is TGTGCCAGCAGTTTACGAGATAGAAGCGAGCAGTACTTC. It codes for CASSLRDRSEQYF.

A remark on this clone: A far larger clone lies a single base away; this is likely a read error. The chain employs TRBV27 and TRBJ2-7; D not resolved. This CDR3 has 11 residues. In germline, CDR1 is MNHEY, CDR2 SMNVEV (reference sequence). Trimming cost V 3 bases and J 2 bases, with 2 bases left between them. The CDR3 DNA reads as TGTGCCAGCAGTTTCGCCTACGAGCAGTACTTC. This encodes CASSFAYEQYF.

The V gene is TRBV10-3, the J gene TRBJ2-5; 8 nucleotides agree with TRBD2. V lost 1 base and J lost 3; bases outside the gene matches: 4. This CDR3 contains 15 residues. Germline V gives CDR1 ENHRY, CDR2 SYGVKD. The CDR3 DNA is TGTGCCATCAGTGAGTTGGGTAGCGGGGAAGAGACCCAGTACTTC. Translation: CAISELGSGEETQYF.

This clone occurred once. CDR3 residues: CASRLQAAPYGYTF. CDR3 bases: TGTGCCAGCAGATTACAGGCCGCGCCCTATGGCTACACCTTC. The chain combines TRBV27 with TRBJ1-2; D might be TRBD1 (5 bases). Germline V gives CDR1 MNHEY, CDR2 SMNVEV (reference sequence). V gave up 6 bases and J gave up 4 bases, with 15 bases separating them. CDR3 size: 14 residues.

This clone was picked up a small number of times. The gene calls are TRBV6-6 and TRBJ2-7; weak D call: TRBD2 (5 bases). Germline CDR1 is MNHNY and CDR2 is SVGAGI (reference sequence). Trimming shortened V by 2 bases and J by 2 bases, and 7 bases separated the two germline ends. The CDR3 spans 13 residues. Here the CDR3 reads CASSYPGTYEQYF. The CDR3 DNA reads TGTGCCAGCAGTTACCCGGGGACCTACGAGCAGTACTTC.

This sequence joins TRBV18 and TRBJ1-4; no clear D. The CDR3 is 12 amino acids. V lost 5 bases and J 4 bases, leaving 5 bases between the germline ends. In germline, CDR1 is KGHSH, CDR2 LQKENI. This CDR3 is CASSWGNEKLFF. The CDR3 DNA reads as TGTGCCAGCTCATGGGGTAATGAAAAACTGTTTTTT.

This clone appeared once. The chain combines TRBV18 with TRBJ2-5, with unresolved D. The CDR3 runs to 16 residues. Deletions cut 1 base from V and 2 bases from J, with 14 bases between. CDR1 is KGHSH and CDR2 is LQKENI in the germline V gene. CDR3 DNA: TGTGCCAGCTCACCACGCCTAGGCGGAAATCAAGAGACCCAGTACTTC. As protein: CASSPRLGGNQETQYF.

This clone was observed a single time. This chain uses TRBV19 with TRBJ2-3; TRBD2 matches at 10 bases. Germline CDR1 and CDR2: LNHDA and SQIVND (reference sequence). The CDR3 contains 15 residues. The J segment lost 1 base and the V segment lost 7 bases, leaving 5 bases of the junction unmatched. Here the CDR3 reads CASNYLAGGTDTQYF. The CDR3 DNA sequence: TGTGCCAGTAATTACCTAGCGGGAGGCACAGATACGCAGTATTTT. The full variable domain, completed using reference TRBV19 and TRBJ2-3, is DGGITQSPKYLFRKEGQNVTLSCEQNLNHDAMYWYRQDPGQGLRLIYYSQIVNDFQKGDIAEGYSVSREKKESFPLTVTSAQKNPTAFYLCASNYLAGGTDTQYFGPGTRLTVL.

The chain is built from TRBV9 and TRBJ2-3, with 9 bases that match TRBD2. Germline CDR1 reads SGDLS; CDR2 reads YYNGEE. CDR3 length equals 16 residues. With 4 bases clipped from V and 0 bases from J, the junction kept 6 bases outside the gene matches. The CDR3 DNA follows: TGTGCCAGCAGCCAACGACTAGCGGCCAGCACAGATACGCAGTATTTT. Residues: CASSQRLAASTDTQYF.

The J gene is TRBJ2-7, the V gene TRBV29-1, with D hard to call. Germline V CDR1 and CDR2: SQVTM, ANQGSEA. This CDR3 is 13 amino acids long. Trimming cost V 3 bases and J 0 bases, with 9 bases left between them. The CDR3 nucleotides read TGCAGCGTTGACCCCGGCGGCTCCTACGAGCAGTACTTC. Protein sequence: CSVDPGGSYEQYF.

This sequence joins TRBV6-4 and TRBJ2-3, with TRBD2 as a possible D gene (6 bases). V was shortened by 3 bases and J by 6 bases, with 25 bases between the two germline ends. The germline V gene has CDR1 MRHNA and CDR2 SNTAGT. The CDR3 is 18 residues long. This CDR3 is CASSEGGLRDSGRDTQYF. CDR3 sequence (DNA): TGTGCCAGCAGTGAAGGAGGGCTCCGGGACTCCGGACGGGATACGCAGTATTTT.

V is TRBV5-5 and J is TRBJ2-3; D remains unclear. CDR1 SGHKS and CDR2 YYEKEE come from the germline V gene (reference sequence). V was trimmed by 3 bases and J by 2 bases, leaving 7 bases between them. This CDR3 has 13 amino acids. CDR3 nucleotide sequence: TGTGCCAGCAGCTCCTCTTACACAGATACGCAGTATTTT. This translates into CASSSSYTDTQYF. Full variable domain (outside the CDR3, taken from reference TRBV5-5 and TRBJ2-3): DAGVTQSPTHLIKTRGQQVTLRCSPISGHKSVSWYQQVLGQGPQFIFQYYEKEERGRGNFPDRFSARQFPNYSSELNVNALLLGDSALYLCASSSSYTDTQYFGPGTRLTVL.

The chain has TRBV30 and TRBJ2-7, with D possibly being TRBD2 (6 bases). Germline loops: CDR1 GTSNPN, CDR2 SVGIG (reference sequence). The length of the CDR3 is 15 residues. Between the trimmed V and J ends, which lost 2 bases and 2 bases, there was a span of 16 bases. The CDR3 coding sequence is TGTGCCTGGAGTTTGCGGGACCGAAAGACCTACGAGCAGTACTTC. Its protein is CAWSLRDRKTYEQYF.

This clone was seen a single time. This sequence joins TRBV7-2 and TRBJ2-3, with D unclear. This CDR3 region has 14 residues. With 5 bases removed from V and 2 bases from J, the gap between germline ends came to 11 bases. Germline-derived CDR1 and CDR2 are SGHTA and FQGNSA. As DNA, the CDR3 is TGTGCCAGCAGCGCCACGAGACTCACAGATACGCAGTATTTT. Its protein is CASSATRLTDTQYF.

The sample holds a few counts of this clone. V and J are TRBV11-2 and TRBJ1-1; D gene unclear. The length of the CDR3 is 13 residues. Trimming cost V 5 bases and J 6 bases, with 13 bases left between them. The germline gives CDR1 SGHAT, CDR2 FQNNGV. The CDR3 protein is CASSRLDGSEAFF. The CDR3, as DNA: TGTGCCAGCAGCCGATTGGACGGCTCTGAAGCTTTCTTT.

J is TRBJ1-1 and V is TRBV18; 7 nucleotides align to TRBD1. The J segment lost 1 base and the V segment lost 3 bases, leaving 5 bases of the junction unmatched. The CDR3 is 15 residues long. Germline loops: CDR1 KGHSH, CDR2 LQKENI. CDR3 sequence (DNA): TGTGCCAGCTCACCTACCGGACAGGCGAACACTGAAGCTTTCTTT. It encodes CASSPTGQANTEAFF. Full variable domain (missing parts from reference TRBV18 and TRBJ1-1): NAGVMQNPRHLVRRRGQEARLRCSPMKGHSHVYWYRQLPEEGLKFMVYLQKENIIDESGMPKERFSAEFPKEGPSILRIQQVVRGDSAAYFCASSPTGQANTEAFFGQGTRLTVV.

The V gene is TRBV14, the J gene TRBJ1-3; D uncertain. CDR1 is SGHDN and CDR2 is FVKESK in the germline V gene. The CDR3 totals 15 residues. Trimming took off 1 base at V and 4 bases at J, with 11 bases between the two ends. The CDR3 DNA sequence: TGTGCCAGCAGCCAAGTTGGGGTTTCGGGAAACACCATATATTTT. The encoded protein is CASSQVGVSGNTIYF.